This TCR beta chain was obtained from a study of T cells in narcolepsy. Clones were sequenced by immunoSEQ multiplex PCR, and TCRdb holds only the in-frame ones, with some missing. The sample carries 15,000 to 20,000 clones, approximately 72% recorded once. V lost 4 bases, J lost 0 bases, and 14 bases lay in between. Germline V gene lookup returns CDR1 SGDLS and CDR2 YYNGEE. This CDR3 is 16 amino acids long. Sequencing was done on a sample of CD45RA- memory CD8+ T cells from PBMCs. This rearrangement joins TRBV9 to TRBJ2-4; no clear D gene. This receptor was obtained from a human donor with narcolepsy. The CDR3 DNA reads as TGTGCCAGCAGCCCCGGGTCTGGGGTAGCCAAAAACATTCAGTACTTC. Protein: CASSPGSGVAKNIQYF.